One and the same sample provided the 28 T cell receptor beta chains below, sequenced in a study of T cells after yellow fever vaccination. TCRdb processed the 5' RACE reads anew with MiXCR; each CDR3 protein has one entry. The table shows around 300,000 distinct CDR3 sequences, with approximately 4.5% occurring only once. The sample consisted of PBMCs, taken 15 days after the yellow fever booster vaccination. The receptors stem from a man aged 18 to 30 who received the YFV17D yellow fever vaccine.

The V and J genes are TRBV7-7 and TRBJ2-5, with D unresolved. Germline CDR1 and CDR2: SSHAT and FNYEAQ (reference sequence). Trimming took 6 bases from V and 5 from J, leaving 13 bases between them. There are 13 residues in the CDR3. This chain's CDR3 is CASRSLGGETQYF. The CDR3 coding sequence is TGTGCCAGCAGATCCTTAGGTGGGGAGACCCAGTACTTC.

The table lists this clonotype with many counts. The V call is TRBV4-1, the J call TRBJ1-2; TRBD1 might be the D (6 bases). Trimming took off 2 bases at V and 4 bases at J, with 11 bases between the two ends. CDR3 length equals 14 residues. Per germline, CDR1 MGHRA and CDR2 YSYEKL. In DNA, the CDR3 is TGCGCCAGCAGCCAATCGTCAGGGGCCTATGGCTACACCTTC. Translation gives CASSQSSGAYGYTF.

This clonotype was detected ten times or more. The gene calls are TRBV12-3 or TRBV12-4 and TRBJ1-1, with 8 bases lining up with TRBD1. The CDR3 is 13 amino acids. Germline trimming cut 1 base from V and 8 bases from J; bases unmatched to any gene: 3. The CDR3 region is CASSLERTGEAFF. CDR3 bases: TGTGCCAGCAGTTTAGAACGGACAGGGGAAGCTTTCTTT.

This clonotype has just a few counts. The CDR3 region has the DNA TGTGCCATCAGTGCTGGGAGGACAGGCTACTCTGGGGCCAACGTCCTGACTTTC. Its translation: CAISAGRTGYSGANVLTF. The rearrangement joins TRBV10-3 to TRBJ2-6, with D tentatively TRBD1 (7 bases). This CDR3 is 18 amino acids long. V was pared by 4 bases and J by 0 bases, with 16 bases between. Per the germline V gene, CDR1 is ENHRY and CDR2 is SYGVKD.

Many counts were recorded for this clonotype. The rearrangement links TRBV7-2 to TRBJ2-1; 8 nucleotides match TRBD2. The length of the CDR3 is 17 residues. CDR1 and CDR2 (germline): SGHTA, FQGNSA. J gave up 0 bases and V 5 bases, and 9 bases lay outside the gene matches. CDR3 sequence reads: CASSPQRGRSSYNEQFF. DNA for the CDR3: TGTGCCAGCAGCCCCCAGCGGGGGCGGAGCTCCTACAATGAGCAGTTCTTC.

J is TRBJ2-5 and V is TRBV29-1; TRBD2 matches at 8 bases. There are 15 residues in the CDR3. CDR1 is SQVTM and CDR2 is ANQGSEA in the germline V gene. The junction had 13 bases not matched to a gene; V was cut back by 6 bases and J by 4 bases. The CDR3 reads CSVRWAGGLGETQYF. The CDR3 DNA sequence: TGCAGCGTCCGGTGGGCGGGGGGCCTGGGAGAGACCCAGTACTTC.

The chain uses TRBV4-3 and TRBJ1-2; a possible D gene is TRBD1 (6 bases). Germline CDR1 reads LGHNA; CDR2 reads YSLEER. CDR3 size: 15 residues. V lost 1 base and J lost 0, with 9 bases in between. The CDR3 here is CASSQGTVANYGYTF. The CDR3 DNA reads TGCGCCAGCAGCCAAGGGACAGTAGCTAACTATGGCTACACCTTC.

There are many counts of this clonotype. This chain joins TRBV29-1 and TRBJ1-5; D unclear. V lost 4 bases, J lost 4 bases, and 11 bases lay in between. CDR1 and CDR2 from the germline V gene are SQVTM and ANQGSEA. There are 13 residues in the CDR3. CDR3 sequence: CSVVSDGNQPQHF. The CDR3, as DNA: TGCAGCGTTGTCTCGGATGGGAATCAGCCCCAGCATTTT.

This clonotype turned up a few times. This chain connects TRBV5-1 to TRBJ1-3, with a possible D match to TRBD1 (6 bases). CDR1 is SGHRS, CDR2 YFSETQ, per germline. Trimming took 0 bases from V and 3 from J, leaving 10 bases between them. The CDR3 loop spans 15 amino acids. CDR3 amino acids: CASSLAAGHGNTIYF. In DNA, the CDR3 is TGCGCCAGCAGCTTGGCCGCGGGACATGGAAACACCATATATTTT.

The sample holds a few counts of this clonotype. The chain is built from TRBV5-1 and TRBJ1-1; D is undetermined. Trimming removed 0 bases at V and 4 bases at J, with 10 bases between. Germline CDR1 is SGHRS and CDR2 is YFSETQ. The CDR3 is made up of 14 amino acids. CDR3 DNA sequence: TGCGCCAGCAGCTTGGACCCCGCCAGCACTGAAGCTTTCTTT. Protein: CASSLDPASTEAFF.

This clonotype was counted many times. CDR3 sequence: CASSLAPMGGTETQYF. CDR3 sequence (DNA): TGTGCCAGCAGCTTAGCTCCGATGGGTGGAACGGAGACCCAGTACTTC. This chain connects TRBV7-8 to TRBJ2-5; no firm D call. There are 16 residues in the CDR3. Trimming took off 0 bases at V and 5 bases at J, with 16 bases between the two ends. Per the germline V gene, CDR1 is SGHVS and CDR2 is FQNEAQ.

There are many counts of this clonotype. The genes are TRBV28 and TRBJ1-1; 9 bases fit TRBD1. Looked up from germline, CDR1 is MDHEN and CDR2 is SYDVKM. The V and J ends lost 5 bases and 3 bases, in that order; junction bases with no gene match: 10. The CDR3 extends over 16 amino acids. The CDR3 reads CASSVGTGWTYTEAFF. The CDR3 nucleotides read TGTGCCAGCAGTGTCGGGACAGGGTGGACCTACACTGAAGCTTTCTTT. Complete variable domain (other parts from reference TRBV28 and TRBJ1-1): DVKVTQSSRYLVKRTGEKVFLECVQDMDHENMFWYRQDPGLGLRLIYFSYDVKMKEKGDIPEGYSVSREKKERFSLILESASTNQTSMYLCASSVGTGWTYTEAFFGQGTRLTVV.

This clonotype was seen ten or more times. The V gene is TRBV5-1, the J gene TRBJ2-5; TRBD2 agrees at 14 bases. The CDR3 extends over 19 amino acids. Germline CDR1 reads SGHRS; CDR2 reads YFSETQ. With 0 bases clipped from V and 0 bases from J, the junction kept 7 bases outside the gene matches. The CDR3 DNA follows: TGCGCCAGCAGCTTGGTGAGGGGACTAGCGGGGGAGTACCAAGAGACCCAGTACTTC. This gives the protein CASSLVRGLAGEYQETQYF.

This rearrangement joins TRBV6-2 or TRBV6-3 to TRBJ2-1, with D uncertain. Germline V gives CDR1 MNHEY, CDR2 SVGEGT. The ends were cut back, 0 bases at V and 0 bases at J, with 21 bases in the middle. The CDR3 length is 20 residues. The DNA of the CDR3 is TGTGCCAGCAGTTACTCGATAGGCCCGTCGAGGCTGAGCTCCTACAATGAGCAGTTCTTC. It yields the protein CASSYSIGPSRLSSYNEQFF.

This clonotype was observed a few times. This chain joins TRBV28 and TRBJ2-5; D unclear. The CDR3 is 13 residues long. V lost 5 bases and J 1 base, leaving 8 bases between the germline ends. Germline values: CDR1 MDHEN, CDR2 SYDVKM. As DNA, the CDR3 is TGTGCCAGCAGTGTGTTCAGCCAAGAGACCCAGTACTTC. The encoded protein is CASSVFSQETQYF.

This clonotype has more than one count but fewer than ten. The V and J genes are TRBV5-1 and TRBJ2-2, with D tentatively TRBD1 (6 bases). Deletions cut 4 bases from V and 1 base from J, with 20 bases between. CDR1 and CDR2 from the germline V gene are SGHRS and YFSETQ. This CDR3 has 18 amino acids. Written as DNA, the CDR3 is TGCGCCAGCAGCACTCAACCGGGACAAACTTTGAACACCGGGGAGCTGTTTTTT. Amino acids: CASSTQPGQTLNTGELFF.

This clonotype was seen at least ten times. The CDR3 nucleotides are TGCGCCAGCAGCCTCAGAGACTCTGGAAACACCATATATTTT. Its protein is CASSLRDSGNTIYF. This chain uses TRBV4-3 with TRBJ1-3; D not resolved. V was pared by 4 bases and J by 0 bases, with 7 bases between. The germline gives CDR1 LGHNA, CDR2 YSLEER. CDR3 length: 14 amino acids.

This clonotype was seen a few times. The rearrangement uses TRBV20-1 and TRBJ1-4; the D is unclear. Trimming removed 0 bases from V and 10 bases from J, with 12 bases in between. The CDR3 runs to 13 residues. Germline assignment: CDR1 DFQATT and CDR2 SNEGSKA (reference sequence). CDR3 sequence: CSARDGPPGKLFF. The CDR3 DNA is TGCAGTGCTAGAGATGGCCCCCCAGGAAAACTGTTTTTT.

This clonotype has a count of ten or more. The chain carries TRBV5-5 and TRBJ2-2; 7 positions agree with TRBD2. The germline V gene encodes CDR1 SGHKS and CDR2 YYEKEE (reference sequence). This CDR3 has 17 amino acids. Unmatched junction bases numbered 14, after V lost 4 bases and J lost 5 bases. The CDR3 spells CASSTGTNPLGTGELFF. CDR3 bases: TGTGCCAGCAGCACCGGGACTAACCCCCTGGGGACCGGGGAGCTGTTTTTT.

The chain uses TRBV7-2 and TRBJ2-5; D possibly uses TRBD1 or TRBD2 (5 bases each). Germline V gene sequence: CDR1 SGHTA, CDR2 FQGNSA. V shed 4 bases and J shed 3 bases, with 9 bases lying between them. This CDR3 has 13 amino acids. CDR3 sequence: CASSSGREETQYF. In DNA, the CDR3 is TGTGCCAGCAGCTCGGGGCGTGAAGAGACCCAGTACTTC.

The table lists this clonotype with a few counts. The chain links TRBV4-1 to TRBJ1-4; D unresolved. Germline CDR1 is MGHRA and CDR2 is YSYEKL. V was cut by 1 base and J by 8 bases, with 8 bases left in between. The CDR3 runs to 13 residues. The CDR3 region is CASSQVIREKLFF. CDR3 DNA sequence: TGCGCCAGCAGCCAAGTCATCAGGGAAAAACTGTTTTTT.

This clonotype occurred a few times. The chain combines TRBV19 with TRBJ2-5; 13 positions match TRBD2. V shed 3 bases, J shed 8 bases, and the junction held 6 bases outside the gene matches. There are 15 residues in the CDR3. Germline V gene sequence: CDR1 LNHDA, CDR2 SQIVND (reference sequence). The DNA of the CDR3 is TGTGCCAGTAGTATGACTAGCGGGGGGCTTACAACCCAGTACTTC. This gives the protein CASSMTSGGLTTQYF.

This clonotype was recorded a few times. The genes are TRBV29-1 and TRBJ2-1; 8 nucleotides line up with TRBD2. The CDR3 contains 14 residues. Per the germline V gene, CDR1 is SQVTM and CDR2 is ANQGSEA. V shed 5 bases, J shed 8 bases, and the junction held 11 bases outside the gene matches. The CDR3 loop is CSVSTSALIHEQFF. CDR3 nucleotides: TGCAGCGTTTCGACTAGCGCGTTAATCCATGAGCAGTTCTTC.

This clonotype was seen a few times. The chain carries TRBV12-3 or TRBV12-4 and TRBJ2-2; 8 bases map to TRBD2. The length of the CDR3 is 15 residues. V lost 3 bases and J lost 5; bases outside the gene matches: 5. This chain's CDR3 is CASSFSGAPTGELFF. CDR3 DNA sequence: TGTGCCAGCAGTTTTAGCGGGGCACCGACCGGGGAGCTGTTTTTT.

The table lists this clonotype with many counts. J is TRBJ2-2 and V is TRBV2, with 7 nucleotides matching TRBD2. The CDR3 contains 15 residues. Trimming cost V 4 bases and J 5 bases; bases outside gene matches: 7. Germline loops: CDR1 SNHLY, CDR2 FYNNEI. CDR3 amino acids: CASSVRTSSTGELFF. CDR3 bases: TGTGCCAGCAGTGTAAGGACTAGTTCGACCGGGGAGCTGTTTTTT.

This clonotype was recorded at least ten times. The chain combines TRBV5-1 with TRBJ2-5, with 13 bases aligning to TRBD2. CDR1 SGHRS and CDR2 YFSETQ come from the germline V gene. V dropped 4 bases and J dropped 5; count of bases not matched to a gene: 8. The CDR3 totals 16 residues. CDR3: CASSTGLAGEVETQYF. CDR3 nucleotide sequence: TGCGCCAGCAGCACTGGACTAGCGGGGGAAGTGGAGACCCAGTACTTC. Based on the CDR3 plus reference TRBV5-1 and TRBJ2-5, the full variable domain is KAGVTQTPRYLIKTRGQQVTLSCSPISGHRSVSWYQQTPGQGLQFLFEYFSETQRNKGNFPGRFSGRQFSNSRSEMNVSTLELGDSALYLCASSTGLAGEVETQYFGPGTRLLVL.

In this sample, this clonotype turned up many times. In DNA form, the CDR3 reads TGTGCCACCAGCAGCGGACGGGACCAAGAGACCCAGTACTTC. Its translation: CATSSGRDQETQYF. The chain links TRBV15 to TRBJ2-5; D gene uncertain. Germline V gene sequence: CDR1 LNHNV, CDR2 YYDKDF (reference sequence). Trimming left V 3 bases short and J 0 bases short, with 8 bases between. The CDR3 contains 14 residues.

The genes are TRBV6-2 or TRBV6-3 and TRBJ2-7, with D uncertain. This CDR3 has 16 amino acids. CDR1 is MNHEY, CDR2 SVGEGT, per germline. V lost 0 bases to trimming and J lost 3 bases, with 15 bases between them. The CDR3 DNA reads as TGTGCCAGCAGTTACTCTCGTCCGCCTCGGCACTACGAGCAGTACTTC. Amino acid sequence: CASSYSRPPRHYEQYF.